This T cell receptor (beta chain) emerged from a study of early T cells in non-severe SARS-CoV-2 infection. Study information: Sequenced material consisted of bulk RNA (from unsorted whole blood), and chains were unpaired.

Germline V gene sequence: CDR1 MNHNS, CDR2 SASEGT. This CDR3 is 16 amino acids long. Trimming removed 4 bases from V and 6 bases from J, with 19 bases in between. Attachment of unique molecular identifiers was made to individual cDNA molecules. TCRdb called the 5' RACE reads again in MiXCR, with one record for every CDR3 protein. The data contain about 66,000 distinct CDR3 sequences, 20% to 25% of them singletons. Whole-study findings and limits: The matching step, a VDJdb search, favored anti-spike CD8 responses and missed private and CD4 specificities.

Turning to this clonotype: What it binds is not known.

The TCR comes from an adult who was a healthcare worker with PCR-confirmed SARS-CoV-2 infection or an uninfected control (not recorded which). The sequences come from whole blood, collected at baseline. The chain employs TRBV6-1 and TRBJ1-5; no firm D call. The CDR3 region has the DNA TGTGCCAGCAGTGTGAGCCAGATACGTAGTAGTCAGCCCCAGCATTTT. Its translation is CASSVSQIRSSQPQHF.